This entry describes one TCR beta chain. Antigen specificity is unknown. This record comes from a study of T cell responses to AZD1222 COVID-19 vaccine. The CDR3 covers 12 residues. The ends lost 5 bases at V and 4 bases at J; junction bases unmatched: 2. Looked up from germline, CDR1 is GTSNPN and CDR2 is SVGIG (reference sequence). Libraries were prepared by immunoSEQ multiplex PCR; TCRdb keeps only in-frame clonotypes and omits some of them. The data contain 110,000 or so clones, approximately 90% of them singletons. Study-wide points: Clonal diversity may have been underestimated, and the donors were mostly white British, with more females than males.

The clonotype comes from an adult in good health. The source was peripheral blood, collected on day 0 of AZD1222 vaccination. The chain carries TRBV30 and TRBJ2-5, with 9 bases that match TRBD1. CDR3: CAWGTGTETQYF. The CDR3 region has the DNA TGTGCCTGGGGGACAGGGACAGAGACCCAGTACTTC.